Listed below are T cell receptor beta chains from one sample, sequenced in a study of blood T cell repertoires in COVID-19. Here immunoSEQ multiplex PCR was the method, and the copy in TCRdb shows in-frame clones only, minus some. The sample carries over 250,000 clones, approximately 90% recorded once. The source material was peripheral blood. Receptors were obtained from a woman between 25 and 40 years old with COVID-19, enrolled during active disease. Each CDR3 is given with its conserved first and last residue. The D gene is left open where the match is weak. Size tells how often a clone was seen (once, few, many) or the class of an expanded clone, and some rows leave it out.

size: -; J: TRBJ2-3; D: TRBD2; length: 15; V: TRBV19; DNA: TGTGCCAGTAGTATTGGCGGGGGTAGCACAGATACGCAGTATTTT; CDR3: CASSIGGGSTDTQYF
size: -; J: TRBJ1-1; D: TRBD1; length: 12; V: TRBV29-1; DNA: TGCAGCGTTGGGGGACAGGGAGGTGAAGCTTTCTTT; CDR3: CSVGGQGGEAFF
size: -; J: TRBJ2-5; D: -; length: 16; V: TRBV18; DNA: TGTGCCAGCTCACCGAGGGCAGGGGAACCCCAAGAGACCCAGTACTTC; CDR3: CASSPRAGEPQETQYF
size: -; J: TRBJ2-2; D: TRBD1; length: 15; V: TRBV7-9; DNA: TGTGCCAGCAGTAAGGGGACAGTGAACACCGGGGAGCTGTTTTTT; CDR3: CASSKGTVNTGELFF
size: -; J: TRBJ1-1; D: -; length: 12; V: TRBV11-2; DNA: TGTGCCAGCAGCTTACGGGTTGGTGACGCTTTCTTT; CDR3: CASSLRVGDAFF
size: -; J: TRBJ2-7; D: -; length: 11; V: TRBV28; DNA: TGTGCCAGCAGTTTCGCTGGCCAGCAGTACTTC; CDR3: CASSFAGQQYF
size: -; J: TRBJ2-7; D: -; length: 15; V: TRBV2; DNA: TGTGCCAGCAGTGATATCGTGAAAGGGGGATACGAGCAGTACTTC; CDR3: CASSDIVKGGYEQYF
size: -; J: TRBJ2-5; D: -; length: 15; V: TRBV6-2/TRBV6-3; DNA: TGTGCCAGCAGTTACGTTGGGGGCGCGGGAGAGACCCAGTACTTC; CDR3: CASSYVGGAGETQYF
size: -; J: TRBJ1-2; D: -; length: 14; V: TRBV2; DNA: TGTGCCAGCACTCGGGGAGCAGGGGAAGAGGGCTACACCTTC; CDR3: CASTRGAGEEGYTF
size: -; J: TRBJ2-7; D: TRBD1; length: 14; V: TRBV30; DNA: TGTGCCTGGGCCCGGGACAGGGCCACCTACGAGCAGTACTTC; CDR3: CAWARDRATYEQYF
size: -; J: TRBJ1-2; D: -; length: 13; V: TRBV2; DNA: TGTGCCAGCATCGACAGGCTAAACTATGGCTACACCTTC; CDR3: CASIDRLNYGYTF
size: -; J: TRBJ1-5; D: TRBD1; length: 14; V: TRBV5-1; DNA: TGCGCCAGCAGCTTCAGACAGGGTGATCAGCCCCAGCATTTT; CDR3: CASSFRQGDQPQHF
size: once; J: TRBJ1-2; D: -; length: 14; V: TRBV2; DNA: TGTGCCAGCAGTCCACGACAGGCGAACTATGGCTACACCTTC; CDR3: CASSPRQANYGYTF
size: once; J: TRBJ2-7; D: TRBD2; length: 16; V: TRBV5-1; DNA: TGCGCCAGCAGCTGGGCGGGGGACGGATTGTCCTACGAGCAGTACTTC; CDR3: CASSWAGDGLSYEQYF
size: -; J: TRBJ1-6; D: TRBD1; length: 14; V: TRBV2; DNA: TGTGCCAGCAGTGAGCGGACAGGGGATTCACCCCTCCACTTT; CDR3: CASSERTGDSPLHF
size: -; J: TRBJ2-3; D: -; length: 13; V: TRBV10-1; DNA: TGCGCCAGCAGCCGGGACTTCACAGATACGCAGTATTTT; CDR3: CASSRDFTDTQYF
size: -; J: TRBJ2-5; D: TRBD2; length: 18; V: TRBV19; DNA: TGTGCCAGTAGTAAGAATGGACTAGCGGGAGGGCCCCCAGAGACCCAGTACTTC; CDR3: CASSKNGLAGGPPETQYF
size: -; J: TRBJ1-5; D: TRBD1; length: 15; V: TRBV6-2/TRBV6-3; DNA: TGTGCCAGCAGTTCCTGGACAGGGGGAAGTCAGCCCCAGCATTTT; CDR3: CASSSWTGGSQPQHF
size: -; J: TRBJ1-1; D: -; length: 14; V: TRBV3-1/TRBV3-2; DNA: TGTGCCAGCAGCCAAGGCCAGGCGAACACTGAAGCTTTCTTT; CDR3: CASSQGQANTEAFF
size: -; J: TRBJ2-2; D: -; length: 16; V: TRBV15; DNA: TGTGCCACCAGCTCGGCCGTGACAGCGAACACCGGGGAGCTGTTTTTT; CDR3: CATSSAVTANTGELFF
size: once; J: TRBJ1-2; D: -; length: 15; V: TRBV14; DNA: TGTGCCAGCAGCCAAGAATCACATTTGATCGATGGCTACACCTTC; CDR3: CASSQESHLIDGYTF
size: -; J: TRBJ2-2; D: TRBD2; length: 14; V: TRBV27; DNA: TGTGCCAGCAATTTCGGGGGGAGGGCCGGGGAGCTGTTTTTT; CDR3: CASNFGGRAGELFF
size: -; J: TRBJ1-4; D: TRBD1; length: 17; V: TRBV4-2; DNA: TGTGCCAGCAGCCCACTGACAGGGGCGGATGGGAATGAAAAACTGTTTTTT; CDR3: CASSPLTGADGNEKLFF
size: -; J: TRBJ1-1; D: -; length: 13; V: TRBV27; DNA: TGTGCCAGCAGTTTTAGAGGGGGCACTGAAGCTTTCTTT; CDR3: CASSFRGGTEAFF
size: -; J: TRBJ2-1; D: TRBD1; length: 15; V: TRBV5-4; DNA: TGTGCCAGCAGGTTTGACAGGGGCTCCTACAATGAGCAGTTCTTC; CDR3: CASRFDRGSYNEQFF
size: -; J: TRBJ2-2; D: -; length: 16; V: TRBV6-2/TRBV6-3; DNA: TGTGCCAGCAGTTACGACAGGACTAGTGTCACCGGGGAGCTGTTTTTT; CDR3: CASSYDRTSVTGELFF
size: -; J: TRBJ2-7; D: TRBD2; length: 15; V: TRBV6-5; DNA: TGTGCCAGCACCAACCTCGGGACTAGTAGTTACGAGCAGTACTTC; CDR3: CASTNLGTSSYEQYF
size: -; J: TRBJ2-7; D: TRBD2; length: 14; V: TRBV10-1; DNA: TGCGCCAGCAGTCCCTTGGCGGGAGTCGGCGAGCAGTACTTC; CDR3: CASSPLAGVGEQYF
size: -; J: TRBJ2-1; D: TRBD1; length: 17; V: TRBV10-3; DNA: TGTGCCATCAGTGAGACTACCGCACAGGGGGCATACAATGAGCAGTTCTTC; CDR3: CAISETTAQGAYNEQFF
size: -; J: TRBJ2-3; D: TRBD2; length: 17; V: TRBV3-1/TRBV3-2; DNA: TGTGCCAGCAGCCAAGAATTGGTAGCGGGAGAAGGAGATACGCAGTATTTT; CDR3: CASSQELVAGEGDTQYF
size: -; J: TRBJ2-3; D: -; length: 13; V: TRBV5-4; DNA: TGTGCCAGCAGCTTTTGGGGCACGGATACGCAGTATTTT; CDR3: CASSFWGTDTQYF
size: few; J: TRBJ2-7; D: TRBD2; length: 14; V: TRBV5-4; DNA: TGTGCCAGCAGCTTACGTGGGAGGGACTACGAGCAGTACTTC; CDR3: CASSLRGRDYEQYF
size: -; J: TRBJ1-4; D: -; length: 15; V: TRBV7-9; DNA: TGTGCCAGCAGCCCTCAGACAGGATCGAATGAAAAACTGTTTTTT; CDR3: CASSPQTGSNEKLFF
size: -; J: TRBJ2-3; D: TRBD2; length: 16; V: TRBV3-1/TRBV3-2; DNA: TGTGCCAGCACCCTGACAGCGGGAGGGTCCACAGATACGCAGTATTTT; CDR3: CASTLTAGGSTDTQYF
size: -; J: TRBJ1-5; D: -; length: 15; V: TRBV19; DNA: TGTGCCAGTAGTATATGGACAGTTAGCAATCAGCCCCAGCATTTT; CDR3: CASSIWTVSNQPQHF
size: -; J: TRBJ2-3; D: -; length: 15; V: TRBV19; DNA: TGTGCCAGTAGTATGTTCGCCGGGGGATCAGATACGCAGTATTTT; CDR3: CASSMFAGGSDTQYF
size: -; J: TRBJ2-7; D: -; length: 14; V: TRBV6-1; DNA: TGTGCCAGCAGTGAAGACAGACGCTCCTACGAGCAGTACTTC; CDR3: CASSEDRRSYEQYF
size: -; J: TRBJ2-7; D: TRBD1; length: 13; V: TRBV29-1; DNA: TGCAGCGCCGGGACAGGGGCCTACTACGAGCAGTACTTC; CDR3: CSAGTGAYYEQYF
size: -; J: TRBJ2-5; D: TRBD2; length: 18; V: TRBV5-1; DNA: TGCGCCAGCAGTCTCACGGGAGCGGGAGGGCCCGACCAAGAGACCCAGTACTTC; CDR3: CASSLTGAGGPDQETQYF
size: few; J: TRBJ2-1; D: -; length: 13; V: TRBV9; DNA: TGTGCCAGCAGCACAGACTCCTACAATGAGCAGTTCTTC; CDR3: CASSTDSYNEQFF
size: -; J: TRBJ1-4; D: -; length: 13; V: TRBV27; DNA: TGTGCCAGCAGGATAGACAAAAGTGAAAAACTGTTTTTT; CDR3: CASRIDKSEKLFF